The 23 T cell receptor beta chains given below trace back to one sample, sequenced in a study of T cells in Graves' hyperthyroidism and ophthalmopathy. Regions amplified from RNA transcripts were the TCR beta CDR3 regions. HTBI primers drove first-round RT-PCR of the TCR CDR3. Using its own MiXCR run on the multiplex PCR reads, TCRdb lists one record per CDR3 protein. Of approximately 530,000 distinct CDR3 sequences listed, approximately 15% are singletons. Sequences were obtained from blood. The origin of the receptors is a woman aged 18-29 years with Graves' hyperthyroidism.

The rearrangement links TRBV29-1 to TRBJ2-2; 8 bases map to TRBD1. CDR3 length: 15 amino acids. Unmatched junction bases numbered 12, after V lost 7 bases and J lost 5 bases. Germline V gene data show CDR1 as SQVTM and CDR2 as ANQGSEA. CDR3 in DNA: TGCAGCGCAGAAAGGCAGGGGGCCCCAACCGGGGAGCTGTTTTTT. This sequence encodes CSAERQGAPTGELFF.

Regarding this clonotype: A junction boundary mismatches the germline segment, possibly from a read error. CDR3 nucleotide sequence: TGTGCCAGCAGTGACTCCGTAGGGGGGCAAGATACGCAGTATTTT. It codes for CASSDSVGGQDTQYF. This sequence joins TRBV6-5 and TRBJ2-3; tentatively, D is TRBD1 or TRBD2 (6 bases each). Germline assignment: CDR1 MNHEY and CDR2 SVGAGI. CDR3 length equals 15 residues.

The chain links TRBV20-1 to TRBJ2-3; TRBD2 is a possible D gene (6 bases). V lost 6 bases and J lost 0, with 16 bases in between. Germline CDR1 reads DFQATT; CDR2 reads SNEGSKA (reference sequence). The CDR3 covers 15 residues. The CDR3 protein is CSADSGLPSTDTQYF. For the CDR3, the DNA is TGCAGTGCAGACTCGGGACTCCCTAGCACAGATACGCAGTATTTT.

This clonotype was counted at least ten times. The rearrangement links TRBV3-1 to TRBJ2-7; TRBD1 agrees at 7 bases. The ends lost 0 bases at V and 2 bases at J; junction bases unmatched: 7. The germline V gene has CDR1 LGHDT and CDR2 YNNKEL (reference sequence). The CDR3 is 16 amino acids. In nucleotides, the CDR3 is TGTGCCAGCAGCCAAGAAAGACAGGGTGGAACCTACGAGCAGTACTTC. It translates to CASSQERQGGTYEQYF.

This clonotype was found many times. This chain links TRBV12-3 or TRBV12-4 with TRBJ2-3, with a weak D call TRBD1 (5 bases). This CDR3 spans 16 amino acids. V lost 6 bases and J 2 bases, leaving 18 bases between the germline ends. DNA for the CDR3: TGTGCCAGCAGCGAGCAGGGTCCCCTCTACACAGATACGCAGTATTTT. Protein product: CASSEQGPLYTDTQYF.

Comment on this clonotype: A much larger clone differs from this one at a single base, so this may be a read error. CDR3 residues: CAGSRSGTGYSYEQYF. In nucleotides, the CDR3 is TGTGCCGGCAGCCGCTCCGGGACAGGGTATTCCTACGAGCAGTACTTC. This chain links TRBV7-9 with TRBJ2-7, with 9 bases aligning to TRBD1. Looked up from germline, CDR1 is SEHNR and CDR2 is FQNEAQ (reference sequence). The CDR3 is 16 residues long.

This clonotype was picked up many times. The rearrangement links TRBV27 to TRBJ1-4, with a tentative D call TRBD1 (6 bases). The CDR3 has 13 amino acids. Between the trimmed V and J ends, which lost 5 bases and 7 bases, there was a span of 11 bases. CDR1 is MNHEY, CDR2 SMNVEV, per germline (reference sequence). The CDR3 loop is CASSVTGTEKLFF. The DNA for the CDR3 is TGTGCCAGCAGTGTGACAGGAACTGAAAAACTGTTTTTT.

In this sample, this clonotype turned up once. A read error may explain this, as a much larger clone is one base away. CDR3 amino acids: CSARDRKLVGHYEQYF. Here the CDR3 DNA reads TGCAGTGCTAGAGATCGGAAGTTAGTGGGACACTACGAGCAGTACTTC. The chain joins TRBV20-1 to TRBJ2-7; D may be TRBD1 (6 bases). Germline-derived CDR1 and CDR2 are DFQATT and SNEGSKA (reference sequence). V was clipped by 0 bases and J by 3 bases, with 18 bases between them. The CDR3 is 16 amino acids.

V usage is TRBV4-1 and J usage is TRBJ2-7; 9 positions agree with TRBD2. Trimming took 0 bases from V and 1 from J; bases not matched to a gene: 7. Germline V gives CDR1 MGHRA, CDR2 YSYEKL. The CDR3 length is 17 residues. CDR3 protein: CASSQDRGGRASYEQYF. The CDR3 DNA sequence: TGCGCCAGCAGCCAAGATCGGGGCGGGAGGGCATCCTACGAGCAGTACTTC.

This clonotype was observed at least ten times. The rearrangement links TRBV20-1 to TRBJ2-5; TRBD2 is a possible D gene (7 bases). This CDR3 has 13 residues. Germline V gene lookup returns CDR1 DFQATT and CDR2 SNEGSKA (reference sequence). V was trimmed by 3 bases and J by 5 bases, leaving 13 bases between them. CDR3 DNA: TGCAGTGCTAGTAAGGGGGGGCGGGAGACCCAGTACTTC. This codes for CSASKGGRETQYF.

This clonotype was found a few times. This chain uses TRBV9 with TRBJ2-7; 8 nucleotides match TRBD2. Germline V gene data show CDR1 as SGDLS and CDR2 as YYNGEE. The trim removed 4 bases at V and 5 bases at J, leaving 23 bases unmatched. The CDR3 runs to 19 residues. The CDR3 region is CASSPSMFGGTGTSHEQYF. Written as DNA, the CDR3 is TGTGCCAGCAGCCCCTCTATGTTTGGGGGAACCGGGACTAGTCACGAGCAGTACTTC.

J is TRBJ2-7 and V is TRBV2; TRBD2 is a possible D gene (5 bases). The V and J ends lost 2 bases and 0 bases respectively, with 11 bases between them. This CDR3 has 15 residues. CDR1 and CDR2 from the germline V gene are SNHLY and FYNNEI. CDR3 protein: CASSEFSVSSYEQYF. The DNA for the CDR3 is TGTGCCAGCAGTGAATTTAGCGTTAGCTCCTACGAGCAGTACTTC.

This chain uses TRBV27 with TRBJ2-3; D remains ambiguous. CDR1 and CDR2 (germline): MNHEY, SMNVEV (reference sequence). Trimming left V 3 bases short and J 5 bases short, with 9 bases between. The CDR3 sequence is 13 residues long. The CDR3 sequence: CASSLWPGDTQYF. The CDR3 DNA follows: TGTGCCAGCAGTTTGTGGCCGGGAGATACGCAGTATTTT.

This clonotype was detected many times. V is TRBV11-2 and J is TRBJ2-7; TRBD2 aligns across 10 bases. Germline V lookup: CDR1 SGHAT, CDR2 FQNNGV. Trimming took 1 base from V and 5 from J; bases not matched to a gene: 8. This CDR3 is 16 amino acids long. CDR3 amino acids: CASSLVHTSGAHEQYF. CDR3 sequence (DNA): TGTGCCAGCAGCTTAGTTCACACTAGCGGGGCTCACGAGCAGTACTTC.

This chain connects TRBV6-1 to TRBJ2-1; 11 nucleotides agree with TRBD2. This CDR3 has 16 residues. Trimming at V came to 3 bases and at J to 2 bases, leaving 3 bases not matched to a gene. CDR1 and CDR2 from the germline V gene are MNHNS and SASEGT. CDR3 nucleotide sequence: TGTGCCAGCAGTGATAGCGGGGGGGGCCCCTACAATGAGCAGTTCTTC. Its translation is CASSDSGGGPYNEQFF.

This clonotype was counted at least ten times. This chain links TRBV28 with TRBJ1-1; unclear D gene. Germline V gives CDR1 MDHEN, CDR2 SYDVKM. This CDR3 region has 18 residues. V was shortened by 1 base and J by 6 bases, with 24 bases between the two germline ends. The CDR3 loop reads CASSLFALGSVNNAEAFF. Here the CDR3 DNA reads TGTGCCAGCAGTTTATTTGCGTTGGGGTCGGTAAACAACGCTGAAGCTTTCTTT.

This clonotype was picked up a small number of times. The chain employs TRBV12-3 or TRBV12-4 and TRBJ1-6; D is perhaps TRBD1 (6 bases). V shed 5 bases and J shed 9 bases, with 11 bases lying between them. This CDR3 has 13 amino acids. In nucleotides, the CDR3 is TGTGCCAGCAGTCCTACAGGGATTTCACCCCTCCACTTT. Translating it yields CASSPTGISPLHF.

The V gene is TRBV12-3 or TRBV12-4, the J gene TRBJ1-6; 7 bases align to TRBD1. The CDR3 sequence is 15 residues long. V was clipped by 6 bases and J by 7 bases; unmatched bases: 9. CDR3: CASSLQGRKNSPLHF. CDR3 coding DNA: TGTGCCAGCAGCCTACAGGGGAGGAAGAATTCACCCCTCCACTTT.

In its sample, this clonotype was seen many times. The chain uses TRBV5-1 and TRBJ2-3; 10 bases align to TRBD1. V shed 3 bases, J shed 4 bases, and the junction held 11 bases outside the gene matches. CDR1 and CDR2 (germline): SGHRS, YFSETQ. The CDR3 has 17 amino acids. The CDR3 is CASSYGLDRGIPDTQYF. In nucleotides, the CDR3 is TGCGCCAGCAGCTACGGACTGGACAGGGGGATCCCAGATACGCAGTATTTT.

This clonotype was seen many times. The chain recombines TRBV20-1 with TRBJ2-7; 9 bases are shared with TRBD1. The CDR3 contains 11 residues. The V segment lost 6 bases and the J segment 5 bases; nucleotides outside the gene matches: 2. CDR1 is DFQATT and CDR2 is SNEGSKA in the germline V gene (reference sequence). The CDR3 spells CSAGQGDEQYF. The DNA of the CDR3 is TGCAGTGCGGGACAGGGCGACGAGCAGTACTTC.

In this sample, this clonotype turned up many times. The chain recombines TRBV28 with TRBJ2-6; tentative D call: TRBD2 (5 bases). V was trimmed by 2 bases and J by 3 bases, leaving 8 bases between them. Germline values: CDR1 MDHEN, CDR2 SYDVKM. CDR3 size: 15 residues. The CDR3 reads CASSLGGFGANVLTF. The DNA for the CDR3 is TGTGCCAGCAGTTTAGGAGGATTTGGGGCCAACGTCCTGACTTTC. The full variable domain, rest sourced from reference TRBV28 and TRBJ2-6, is DVKVTQSSRYLVKRTGEKVFLECVQDMDHENMFWYRQDPGLGLRLIYFSYDVKMKEKGDIPEGYSVSREKKERFSLILESASTNQTSMYLCASSLGGFGANVLTFGAGSRLTVL.

This chain uses TRBV7-8 with TRBJ2-3; no definite D call. Germline CDR1 and CDR2: SGHVS and FQNEAQ. The CDR3 totals 12 residues. Trimming removed 5 bases at V and 2 bases at J, with 5 bases between. CDR3 DNA sequence: TGTGCCAGCAGCATCCCCACAGATACGCAGTATTTT. Translation: CASSIPTDTQYF.

Comment on this clonotype: A much larger clonotype is one base distant, so this may be a read error. V and J are TRBV12-3 or TRBV12-4 and TRBJ2-7, with D possibly TRBD2 on 6 matching bases. Trimming cost V 5 bases and J 4 bases, with 15 bases left between them. This CDR3 contains 14 residues. Here the CDR3 DNA reads TGTGCCAGCAGTCAAGACGGGAGTAAGTACGAGCAGTACTTC. This translates into CASSQDGSKYEQYF.